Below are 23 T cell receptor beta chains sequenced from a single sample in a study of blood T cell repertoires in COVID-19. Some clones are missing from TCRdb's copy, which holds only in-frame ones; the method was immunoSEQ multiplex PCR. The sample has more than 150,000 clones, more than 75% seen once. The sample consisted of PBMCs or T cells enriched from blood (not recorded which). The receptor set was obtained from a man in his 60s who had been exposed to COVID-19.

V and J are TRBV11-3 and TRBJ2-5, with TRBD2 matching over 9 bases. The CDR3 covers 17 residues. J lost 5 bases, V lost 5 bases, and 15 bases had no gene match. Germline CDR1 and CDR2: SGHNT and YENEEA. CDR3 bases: TGTGCCAGCAGCCCCGGGACAGCGGGAGGTGGGGGGGAGACCCAGTACTTC. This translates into CASSPGTAGGGGETQYF.

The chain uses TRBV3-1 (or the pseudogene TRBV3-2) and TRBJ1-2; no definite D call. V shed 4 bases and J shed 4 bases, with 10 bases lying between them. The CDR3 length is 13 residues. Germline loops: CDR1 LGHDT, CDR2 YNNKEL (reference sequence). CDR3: CASSPTLLYGYTF. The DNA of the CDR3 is TGTGCCAGCAGCCCAACTCTTCTCTATGGCTACACCTTC.

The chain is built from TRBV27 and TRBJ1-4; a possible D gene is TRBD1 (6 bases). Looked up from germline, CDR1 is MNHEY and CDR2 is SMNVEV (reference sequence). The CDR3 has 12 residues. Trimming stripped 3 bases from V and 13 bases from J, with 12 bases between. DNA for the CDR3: TGTGCCAGCAGTTTTAGGGGGGGAGGACTGTTTTTT. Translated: CASSFRGGGLFF.

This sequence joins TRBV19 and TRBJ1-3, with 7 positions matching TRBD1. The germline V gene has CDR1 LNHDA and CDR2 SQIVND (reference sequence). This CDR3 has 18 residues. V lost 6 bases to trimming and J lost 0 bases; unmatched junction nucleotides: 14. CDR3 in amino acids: CASREGRQGSRSGNTIYF. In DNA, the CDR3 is TGTGCCAGTAGGGAAGGACGACAGGGATCACGCTCTGGAAACACCATATATTTT.

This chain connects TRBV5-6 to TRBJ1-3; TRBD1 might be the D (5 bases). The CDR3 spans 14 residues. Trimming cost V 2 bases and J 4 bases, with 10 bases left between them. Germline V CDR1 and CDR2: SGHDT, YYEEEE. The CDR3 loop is CASSFRQFGNTIYF. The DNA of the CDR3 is TGTGCCAGCAGCTTCAGACAGTTCGGAAACACCATATATTTT.

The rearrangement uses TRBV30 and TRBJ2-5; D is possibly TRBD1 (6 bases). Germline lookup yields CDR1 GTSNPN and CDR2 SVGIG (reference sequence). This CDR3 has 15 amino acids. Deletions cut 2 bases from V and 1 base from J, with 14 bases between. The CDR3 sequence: CAWSSAGTFQETQYF. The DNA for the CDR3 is TGTGCCTGGAGTTCAGCCGGGACATTCCAAGAGACCCAGTACTTC.

CDR3 in amino acids: CSASAGMRQYF. CDR3 DNA: TGCAGTGCTAGCGCAGGGATGAGGCAGTACTTC. The rearrangement links TRBV20-1 to TRBJ2-7, with a weak D call TRBD1 (5 bases). Trimming cost V 3 bases and J 9 bases, with 12 bases left between them. The CDR3 contains 11 residues. Germline CDR1 and CDR2: DFQATT and SNEGSKA (reference sequence).

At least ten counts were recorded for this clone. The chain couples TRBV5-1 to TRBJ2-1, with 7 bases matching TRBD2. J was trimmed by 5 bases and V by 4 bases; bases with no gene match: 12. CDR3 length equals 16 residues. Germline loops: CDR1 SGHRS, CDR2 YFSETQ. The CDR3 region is CASSPTGWEGHNEQFF. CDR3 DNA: TGCGCCAGCAGCCCCACCGGGTGGGAGGGACACAATGAGCAGTTCTTC.

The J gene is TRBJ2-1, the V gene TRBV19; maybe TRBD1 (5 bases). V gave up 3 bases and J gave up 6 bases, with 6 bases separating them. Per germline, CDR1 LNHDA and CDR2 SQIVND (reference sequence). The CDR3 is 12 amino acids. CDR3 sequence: CASSIRVNEQFF. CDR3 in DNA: TGTGCCAGTAGTATCAGGGTCAATGAGCAGTTCTTC.

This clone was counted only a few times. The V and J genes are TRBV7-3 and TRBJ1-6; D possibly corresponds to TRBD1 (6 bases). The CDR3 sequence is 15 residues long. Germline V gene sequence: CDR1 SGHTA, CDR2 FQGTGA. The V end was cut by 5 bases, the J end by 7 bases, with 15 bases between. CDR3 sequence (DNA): TGTGCCAGCAGCGTAAACAGGGAGCGCAATTCACCCCTCCACTTT. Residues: CASSVNRERNSPLHF.

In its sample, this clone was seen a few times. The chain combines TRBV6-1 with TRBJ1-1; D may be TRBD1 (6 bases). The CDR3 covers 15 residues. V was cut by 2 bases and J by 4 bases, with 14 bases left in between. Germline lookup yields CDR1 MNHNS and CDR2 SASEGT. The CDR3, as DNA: TGTGCCAGCAGTGAAAAGGGAGGGGGGGCCACTGAAGCTTTCTTT. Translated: CASSEKGGGATEAFF.

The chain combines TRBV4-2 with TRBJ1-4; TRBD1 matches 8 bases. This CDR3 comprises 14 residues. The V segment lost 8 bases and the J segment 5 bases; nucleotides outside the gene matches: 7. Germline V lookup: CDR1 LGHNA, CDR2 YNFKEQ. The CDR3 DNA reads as TGTGCCAGCCGGATAAGACAGGGGAATGAAAAACTGTTTTTT. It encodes CASRIRQGNEKLFF.

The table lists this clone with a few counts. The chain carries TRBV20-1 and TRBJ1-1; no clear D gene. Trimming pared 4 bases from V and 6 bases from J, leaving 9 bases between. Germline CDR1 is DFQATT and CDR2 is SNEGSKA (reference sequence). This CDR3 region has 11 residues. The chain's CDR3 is CSATQEPEAFF. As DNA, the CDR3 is TGCAGTGCTACGCAGGAACCTGAAGCTTTCTTT.

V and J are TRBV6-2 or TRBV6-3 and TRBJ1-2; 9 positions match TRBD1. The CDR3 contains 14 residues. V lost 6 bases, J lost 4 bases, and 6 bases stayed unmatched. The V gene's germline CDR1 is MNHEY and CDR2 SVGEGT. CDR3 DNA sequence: TGTGCCAGCAGCCAGGACAGGGGACTCTATGGCTACACCTTC. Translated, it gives CASSQDRGLYGYTF.

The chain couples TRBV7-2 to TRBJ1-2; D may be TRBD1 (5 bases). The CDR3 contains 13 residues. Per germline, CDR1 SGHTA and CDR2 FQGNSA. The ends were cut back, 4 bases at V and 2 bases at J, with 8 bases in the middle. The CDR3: CASSSRGNYGYTF. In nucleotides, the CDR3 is TGTGCCAGCAGCTCCCGGGGGAACTATGGCTACACCTTC.

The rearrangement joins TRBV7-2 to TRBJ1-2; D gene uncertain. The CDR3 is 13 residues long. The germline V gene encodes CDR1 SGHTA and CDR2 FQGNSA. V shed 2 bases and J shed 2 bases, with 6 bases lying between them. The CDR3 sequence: CASSLQSNYGYTF. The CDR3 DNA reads TGTGCCAGCAGCTTACAAAGCAACTATGGCTACACCTTC. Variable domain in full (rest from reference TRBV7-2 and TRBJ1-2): GAGVSQSPSNKVTEKGKDVELRCDPISGHTALYWYRQSLGQGLEFLIYFQGNSAPDKSGLPSDRFSAERTGGSVSTLTIQRTQQEDSAVYLCASSLQSNYGYTFGSGTRLTVV.

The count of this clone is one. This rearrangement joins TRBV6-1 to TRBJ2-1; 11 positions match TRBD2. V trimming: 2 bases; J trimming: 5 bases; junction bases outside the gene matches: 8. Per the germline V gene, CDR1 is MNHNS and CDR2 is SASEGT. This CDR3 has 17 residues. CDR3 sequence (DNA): TGTGCCAGCAGTGAAACTACCGGGACTAGCGGACACAATGAGCAGTTCTTC. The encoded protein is CASSETTGTSGHNEQFF.

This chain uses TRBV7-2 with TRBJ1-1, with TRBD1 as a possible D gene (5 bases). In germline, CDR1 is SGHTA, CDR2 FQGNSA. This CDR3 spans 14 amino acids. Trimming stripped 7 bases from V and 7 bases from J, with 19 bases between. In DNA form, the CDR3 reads TGTGCCAGCAAACCCCCAGGGCCGGGGGTTGAAGCTTTCTTT. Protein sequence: CASKPPGPGVEAFF.

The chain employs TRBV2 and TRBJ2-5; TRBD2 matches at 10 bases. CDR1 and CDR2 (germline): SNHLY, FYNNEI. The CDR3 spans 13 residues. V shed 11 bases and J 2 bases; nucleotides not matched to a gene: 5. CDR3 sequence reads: CAGLAEQQETQYF. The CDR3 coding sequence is TGTGCCGGACTAGCGGAGCAACAAGAGACCCAGTACTTC.

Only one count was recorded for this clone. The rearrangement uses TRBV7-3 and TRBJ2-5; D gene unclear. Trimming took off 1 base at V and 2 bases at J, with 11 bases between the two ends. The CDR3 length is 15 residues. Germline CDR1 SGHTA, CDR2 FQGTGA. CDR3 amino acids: CASSLRGGFQETQYF. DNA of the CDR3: TGTGCCAGCAGCTTAAGAGGCGGATTTCAAGAGACCCAGTACTTC.

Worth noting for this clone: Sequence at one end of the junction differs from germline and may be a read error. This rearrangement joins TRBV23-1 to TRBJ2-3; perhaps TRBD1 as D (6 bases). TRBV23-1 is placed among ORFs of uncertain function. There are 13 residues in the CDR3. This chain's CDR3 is CASSQSETGTQYF. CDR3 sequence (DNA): TGCGCCAGCAGTCAATCGGAGACAGGTACGCAGTATTTT.

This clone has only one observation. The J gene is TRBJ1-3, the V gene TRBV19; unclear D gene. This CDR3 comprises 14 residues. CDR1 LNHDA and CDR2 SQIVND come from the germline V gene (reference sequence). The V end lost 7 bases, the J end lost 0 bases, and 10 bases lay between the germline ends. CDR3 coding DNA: TGTGCCAGTATACATAGGAGCTCTGGAAACACCATATATTTT. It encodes CASIHRSSGNTIYF.

In DNA form, the CDR3 reads TGTGCCAGCAGTGAAGACTTTAGCACAGATACGCAGTATTTT. Translation gives CASSEDFSTDTQYF. The J gene is TRBJ2-3, the V gene TRBV6-4; D is unresolved. The CDR3 runs 14 residues. CDR1 and CDR2 from the germline V gene are MRHNA and SNTAGT. V shed 3 bases and J shed 0 bases, with 7 bases lying between them.